Below, 9 T cell receptor beta chains from the same sample are listed, as sequenced in a study of CD8 T cells in ankylosing spondylitis. The study, taken as a whole, reports: Seemingly distinctive of ankylosing spondylitis blood was a TCR beta motif formed by eight highly homologous variants.

Using its own MiXCR run on the 5' RACE reads, TCRdb lists one record per CDR3 protein. This table holds 800,000 to 900,000 distinct CDR3 sequences, 12% found once. The antigens these receptors bind are not known. What was sequenced was blood, either unsorted or a sorted T cell fraction (not recorded which). All receptors come from a male donor with ankylosing spondylitis.

This clonotype has more than one count but fewer than ten. The J gene is TRBJ1-1, the V gene TRBV5-1, with a possible D match to TRBD1 (6 bases). There are 13 residues in the CDR3. V shed 0 bases and J shed 6 bases, with 9 bases lying between them. CDR1 is SGHRS and CDR2 is YFSETQ in the germline V gene. The CDR3 here is CASSLVGQPEAFF. CDR3 DNA sequence: TGCGCCAGCAGCTTGGTTGGACAGCCTGAAGCTTTCTTT.

A few counts support this clonotype. This chain uses TRBV5-1 with TRBJ2-7; 8 nucleotides match TRBD1. CDR1 is SGHRS and CDR2 is YFSETQ in the germline V gene. The junction had 6 bases not matched to a gene; V was cut back by 4 bases and J by 3 bases. The CDR3 extends over 14 amino acids. In DNA, the CDR3 is TGCGCCAGCAGCCCCAGGGGACAGGACTACGAGCAGTACTTC. Translated, it gives CASSPRGQDYEQYF. The whole variable domain, filled in from reference TRBV5-1 and TRBJ2-7, reads KAGVTQTPRYLIKTRGQQVTLSCSPISGHRSVSWYQQTPGQGLQFLFEYFSETQRNKGNFPGRFSGRQFSNSRSEMNVSTLELGDSALYLCASSPRGQDYEQYFGPGTRLTVT.

This clonotype has a handful of counts. This chain links TRBV20-1 with TRBJ1-1; 9 bases are shared with TRBD1. The CDR3 loop spans 17 amino acids. CDR1 and CDR2 (germline): DFQATT, SNEGSKA (reference sequence). With 2 bases clipped from V and 5 bases from J, the junction kept 15 bases outside the gene matches. The CDR3 DNA reads as TGCAGTGCTAGACCGCCCCCGCACAGGGGGCGTGGGACTGAAGCTTTCTTT. This gives the protein CSARPPPHRGRGTEAFF.

The chain carries TRBV20-1 and TRBJ2-7; 7 nucleotides match TRBD1. This CDR3 contains 13 residues. The V segment lost 6 bases and the J segment 1 base; nucleotides outside the gene matches: 6. Germline lookup yields CDR1 DFQATT and CDR2 SNEGSKA (reference sequence). Here the CDR3 reads CSARGLESYEQYF. The DNA for the CDR3 is TGCAGTGCAAGGGGGCTTGAATCCTACGAGCAGTACTTC.

There are a few counts of this clonotype. The chain couples TRBV6-1 to TRBJ2-7; D remains unclear. V lost 1 base and J lost 0, with 7 bases in between. From germline, CDR1 is MNHNS and CDR2 SASEGT. The CDR3 length is 14 residues. CDR3 nucleotides: TGTGCCAGCAGTGAAGAACCCACCTCCTACGAGCAGTACTTC. Its protein is CASSEEPTSYEQYF.

J is TRBJ1-6 and V is TRBV27; D gene ambiguous. V shed 6 bases and J shed 1 base, with 16 bases lying between them. Germline lookup yields CDR1 MNHEY and CDR2 SMNVEV (reference sequence). CDR3 size: 17 residues. The CDR3, as DNA: TGTGCCAGCAGCTTTTCTTCTAGGCGGTCCTATAATTCACCCCTCCACTTT. Its translation: CASSFSSRRSYNSPLHF.

V usage is TRBV10-3 and J usage is TRBJ1-1, with 9 bases aligning to TRBD1. This CDR3 region has 14 residues. V was pared by 5 bases and J by 1 base, with 2 bases of the junction left unmatched. Germline-derived CDR1 and CDR2 are ENHRY and SYGVKD. The CDR3 loop is CAISHRGRNTEAFF. CDR3 nucleotide sequence: TGTGCCATCAGTCACAGGGGGCGGAACACTGAAGCTTTCTTT.

Of note for this clonotype: A much larger clone sits a single nucleotide away, making a read error possible. The chain couples TRBV10-3 to TRBJ1-1, with TRBD1 as a possible D gene (5 bases). The germline V gene encodes CDR1 ENHRY and CDR2 SYGVKD. V lost 4 bases and J 0 bases, leaving 6 bases between the germline ends. There are 13 residues in the CDR3. The CDR3 loop reads CAISGTLNTEAFF. The DNA for the CDR3 is TGTGCCATCAGTGGGACACTGAACACTGAAGCTTTCTTT.

The chain has TRBV4-3 and TRBJ2-7, with 10 bases matching TRBD2. V gave up 2 bases and J gave up 4 bases; unmatched junction bases: 2. The CDR3 covers 14 residues. CDR1 and CDR2 (germline): LGHNA, YSLEER. The CDR3 is CASSQLAGGYEQYF. The DNA of the CDR3 is TGCGCCAGCAGCCAATTAGCGGGGGGATACGAGCAGTACTTC.